The 5 T cell receptor beta chains below all came from one sample that was sequenced in a study of Graves' ophthalmopathy and Graves' hyperthyroidism. RNA served as the template for amplifying TCR beta CDR3 regions. First-round RT-PCR relied on HTBI primers, and a second-round multiplex PCR came next. MiXCR, run by TCRdb on the multiplex PCR reads, gives a single entry per CDR3 protein. The table records about 700,000 distinct CDR3 sequences, approximately 40% of them present only once. The specimen was peripheral blood. The receptors derive from an adult man with Graves' ophthalmopathy.

This clonotype showed up just a few times. This chain joins TRBV20-1 and TRBJ1-5, with D possibly being TRBD1 (6 bases). CDR1 is DFQATT and CDR2 is SNEGSKA in the germline V gene (reference sequence). V lost 3 bases to trimming and J lost 7 bases, with 13 bases between them. This CDR3 comprises 13 residues. DNA of the CDR3: TGCAGTGCTAGCCCGACAGGTCACCAGCCCCAGCATTTT. Translation gives CSASPTGHQPQHF.

This chain connects TRBV19 to TRBJ2-7; 9 bases are shared with TRBD1. CDR1 is LNHDA and CDR2 is SQIVND in the germline V gene (reference sequence). The CDR3 is 14 amino acids. Germline trimming cut 3 bases from V and 5 bases from J; bases unmatched to any gene: 5. CDR3 amino acids: CASSITGGRDEQYF. In DNA, the CDR3 is TGTGCCAGTAGTATCACAGGGGGCCGGGACGAGCAGTACTTC.

This chain uses TRBV25-1 with TRBJ2-2; D unclear. Per the germline V gene, CDR1 is MGHDK and CDR2 is SYGVNS. The length of the CDR3 is 16 residues. Trimming removed 6 bases from V and 4 bases from J, with 18 bases in between. CDR3 amino acids: CASSQVIEATTGELFF. CDR3 nucleotides: TGTGCCAGCAGCCAAGTCATTGAGGCTACCACCGGGGAGCTGTTTTTT. The variable domain in full, with the rest retrieved from reference TRBV25-1 and TRBJ2-2, is EADIYQTPRYLVIGTGKKITLECSQTMGHDKMYWYQQDPGMELHLIHYSYGVNSTEKGDLSSESTVSRIRTEHFPLTLESARPSHTSQYLCASSQVIEATTGELFFGEGSRLTVL.

This clonotype was seen a handful of times. This chain uses TRBV14 with TRBJ1-2; D might be TRBD1 (5 bases). The CDR3 spans 15 residues. The ends were cut back, 0 bases at V and 6 bases at J, with 14 bases in the middle. Germline values: CDR1 SGHDN, CDR2 FVKESK. The CDR3 sequence is CASSQDWQGIDGYTF. The CDR3 coding sequence is TGTGCCAGCAGCCAAGACTGGCAGGGCATCGATGGCTACACCTTC.

This clonotype appeared many times. This chain links TRBV10-3 with TRBJ2-2; D is ambiguous. The CDR3 runs 12 residues. V lost 3 bases and J 7 bases, leaving 6 bases between the germline ends. Germline V CDR1 and CDR2: ENHRY, SYGVKD. The CDR3 region is CAISERFGELFF. The DNA of the CDR3 is TGTGCCATCAGTGAACGCTTCGGGGAGCTGTTTTTT.